This T cell receptor (beta chain) derives from a study of long-term antiretroviral therapy in people with HIV. Sequencing relied on immunoSEQ assay v3.0, run at survey level. This table comes from immunoSEQ multiplex PCR, and its TCRdb copy is limited to in-frame clones, with some not included. The data hold 30,000 to 35,000 clones, with about four fifths observed a single time. In the case of this clone: The antigen remains undetermined. At one boundary the junction diverges from the germline segment, which might be a read error.

The CDR3 extends over 14 amino acids. Germline V gene sequence: CDR1 PRHDT, CDR2 FYEKMQ (reference sequence). Study conclusions and caveats: Within the repertoire, clones expanded before ART were dominant at all time points.

The chain carries TRBV13 and TRBJ2-5; TRBD2 might be the D (6 bases). This clonotype originated in a man younger than 35 with HIV. Here the sequenced sample was unsorted PBMCs, taken 0.4 years before starting antiretroviral therapy. CDR3 nucleotide sequence: TGTGCCAGCAGTTTAGGACTGGGGGGAGAGACCCAGTACTTC. This gives the protein CASSLGLGGETQYF.